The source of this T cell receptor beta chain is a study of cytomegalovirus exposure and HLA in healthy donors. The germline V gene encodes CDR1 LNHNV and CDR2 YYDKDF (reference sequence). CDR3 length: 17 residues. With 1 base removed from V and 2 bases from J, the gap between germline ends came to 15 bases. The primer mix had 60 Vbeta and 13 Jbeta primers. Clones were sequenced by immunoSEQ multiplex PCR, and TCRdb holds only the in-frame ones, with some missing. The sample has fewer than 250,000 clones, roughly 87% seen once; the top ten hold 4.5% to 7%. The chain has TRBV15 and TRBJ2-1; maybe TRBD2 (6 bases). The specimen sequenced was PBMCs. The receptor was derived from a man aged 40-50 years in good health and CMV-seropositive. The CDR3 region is CATSRVSRLVAYNEQFF. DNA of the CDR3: TGTGCCACCAGCAGAGTTAGTAGACTAGTAGCCTACAATGAGCAGTTCTTC.